This TCR beta chain was identified during a study of beta chain features in type 1 diabetes. Notes on the study in general: All four CD4+ subsets of Type 1 diabetes patients contained TCRB CDR3s that were moderately but significantly shorter.

Regarding this clone: The antigen is unknown.

As every portion of the isolated RNA was reverse transcribed, the sequencing read expressed TCRB transcripts. Libraries were prepared by immunoSEQ multiplex PCR; TCRdb keeps only in-frame clonotypes and omits some of them. The repertoire consists of 100,000 to 150,000 clones, with approximately 9% occurring once and the leading ten covering approximately 0.7%. Germline V lookup: CDR1 MNHEY, CDR2 SVGAGI. This CDR3 has 13 amino acids. Trimming took off 0 bases at V and 7 bases at J, with 9 bases between the two ends. The sequence was obtained from a man aged 30-40 years with type 1 diabetes. The sequenced material came from central memory CD4+ T cells from blood. The rearrangement uses TRBV6-5 and TRBJ1-2; D unclear. The CDR3, as DNA: TGTGCCAGCAGTTACTCCCGAGGTCCTGGCTACACCTTC. Translating it yields CASSYSRGPGYTF.